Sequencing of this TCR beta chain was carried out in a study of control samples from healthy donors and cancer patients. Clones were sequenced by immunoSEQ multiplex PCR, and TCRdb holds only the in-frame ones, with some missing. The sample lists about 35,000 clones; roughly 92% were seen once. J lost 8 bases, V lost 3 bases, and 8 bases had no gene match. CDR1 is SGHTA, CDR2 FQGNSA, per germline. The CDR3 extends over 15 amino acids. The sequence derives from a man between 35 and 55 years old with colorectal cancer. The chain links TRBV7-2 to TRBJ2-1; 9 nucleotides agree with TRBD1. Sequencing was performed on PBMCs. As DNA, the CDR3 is TGTGCCAGCAGCTTGGGACAGGGTCTTTTGGATGAGCAGTTCTTC. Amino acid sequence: CASSLGQGLLDEQFF.